The 26 T cell receptor beta chains presented below share a single source sample, sequenced in a study of T-cell memory formation after mild COVID-19 (dated by TCRdb to the early 2020s). Receptor libraries were prepared by 5' RACE. TCRdb shows the sequencer as Illumina NovaSeq 6000. TCRdb itself trimmed the public reads at Q25 with fastp, ran MiXCR and retained productive beta chains. When rows share a CDR3 protein, they turn into one entry using the most common DNA and genes. The sample table records over 350,000 distinct CDR3 sequences; approximately 25% of these occur just once. 8.5% to 10% of the sample is taken by the ten largest. Sequencing was done on a sample of PBMCs or a T cell subset sorted from them (not recorded which). Every receptor here comes from an adult woman who had mild COVID-19 (a few samples of this study predate the infection). The sample titles of this study are shuffled in the database, so cell type and time point are left out; the donor was told from shared clones.

This clonotype has more than one count but fewer than ten. The genes are TRBV10-3 and TRBJ2-1; 8 positions agree with TRBD2. With 8 bases clipped from V and 7 bases from J, the junction kept 10 bases outside the gene matches. This CDR3 spans 14 amino acids. CDR1 and CDR2 from the germline V gene are ENHRY and SYGVKD. Here the CDR3 reads CAIRGLGSWNEQFF. The CDR3 DNA is TGTGCCATCCGGGGACTAGGTTCATGGAATGAGCAGTTCTTC.

The gene calls are TRBV24-1 and TRBJ2-1; TRBD2 matches 9 bases. From germline, CDR1 is KGHDR and CDR2 SFDVKD. This CDR3 contains 16 residues. V dropped 4 bases and J dropped 6; count of bases not matched to a gene: 9. CDR3 region: CATSESSGVAINEQFF. The CDR3 bases are TGTGCCACCAGTGAATCTAGCGGGGTAGCAATCAATGAGCAGTTCTTC.

The chain uses TRBV6-5 and TRBJ2-7; 10 bases line up with TRBD1. J lost 4 bases, V lost 6 bases, and 6 bases had no gene match. This CDR3 is built from 14 residues. Germline lookup yields CDR1 MNHEY and CDR2 SVGAGI. CDR3 coding DNA: TGTGCCAGCAGACCGACAGGGGGCTTTTACGAGCAGTACTTC. Encoded protein: CASRPTGGFYEQYF.

The chain has TRBV4-1 and TRBJ1-2, with D perhaps TRBD1 (5 bases). CDR1 MGHRA and CDR2 YSYEKL come from the germline V gene. The CDR3 extends over 14 amino acids. Trimming removed 2 bases at V and 4 bases at J, with 11 bases between. The CDR3 nucleotides read TGCGCCAGCAGCCAATTTAGGGGTGCCTATGGCTACACCTTC. Translation gives CASSQFRGAYGYTF.

The J gene is TRBJ1-2, the V gene TRBV6-2 or TRBV6-3, with a possible D match to TRBD1 (5 bases). The CDR3 extends over 16 amino acids. Germline V gene lookup returns CDR1 MNHEY and CDR2 SVGEGT. The ends were cut back, 0 bases at V and 6 bases at J, with 17 bases in the middle. CDR3 sequence: CASSYSASAPGDGYTF. In DNA, the CDR3 is TGTGCCAGCAGTTACTCGGCGTCAGCTCCGGGGGATGGCTACACCTTC.

In this sample, this clonotype turned up a few times. The gene calls are TRBV7-3 and TRBJ1-2; tentatively, D is TRBD1 (5 bases). This CDR3 region has 14 residues. Germline CDR1 and CDR2: SGHTA and FQGTGA. Between the trimmed V and J ends, which lost 1 base and 4 bases, there was a span of 10 bases. CDR3 protein: CASSLSRDGYGYTF. The CDR3 coding sequence is TGTGCCAGCAGCTTAAGTCGGGACGGCTATGGCTACACCTTC.

This clonotype has only a few counts. This rearrangement joins TRBV12-3 or TRBV12-4 to TRBJ1-2; TRBD1 agrees at 7 bases. J lost 8 bases, V lost 3 bases, and 12 bases had no gene match. CDR3 length: 15 amino acids. For the CDR3, the DNA is TGTGCCAGCAGTTTTAGTGGCAGGGGGATAGGAGGCTACACCTTC. Protein: CASSFSGRGIGGYTF.

V is TRBV12-3 or TRBV12-4 and J is TRBJ1-2; 11 bases fit TRBD1. V lost 5 bases, J lost 4 bases, and 9 bases stayed unmatched. The CDR3 is 16 residues long. The CDR3 sequence: CASSQGQGAGIYGYTF. DNA of the CDR3: TGTGCCAGCAGTCAAGGACAGGGGGCAGGTATCTATGGCTACACCTTC.

V usage is TRBV20-1 and J usage is TRBJ2-7, with 13 bases matching TRBD2. Unmatched junction bases numbered 3, after V lost 4 bases and J lost 0 bases. The CDR3 runs 15 residues. CDR1 is DFQATT and CDR2 is SNEGSKA in the germline V gene (reference sequence). The CDR3 sequence: CSATGLAGPSYEQYF. DNA of the CDR3: TGCAGTGCTACGGGACTAGCGGGGCCCTCCTACGAGCAGTACTTC.

This clonotype showed up many times. V and J are TRBV5-1 and TRBJ2-5, with a possible D match to TRBD2 (6 bases). The CDR3 is made up of 14 amino acids. From germline, CDR1 is SGHRS and CDR2 YFSETQ. The V end lost 3 bases, the J end lost 3 bases, and 12 bases lay between the germline ends. CDR3 region: CASSSTSTEETQYF. The CDR3 coding sequence is TGCGCCAGCAGCTCAACTAGCACCGAAGAGACCCAGTACTTC. Together with reference TRBV5-1 and TRBJ2-5, the CDR3 gives the full variable domain: KAGVTQTPRYLIKTRGQQVTLSCSPISGHRSVSWYQQTPGQGLQFLFEYFSETQRNKGNFPGRFSGRQFSNSRSEMNVSTLELGDSALYLCASSSTSTEETQYFGPGTRLLVL.

This CDR3 is CASSSPTGTGDFEAFF. The CDR3, as DNA: TGTGCCAGCAGTTCCCCCACCGGGACAGGGGACTTTGAAGCTTTCTTT. The chain uses TRBV6-5 and TRBJ1-1, with 10 bases that match TRBD1. V dropped 4 bases and J dropped 7; count of bases not matched to a gene: 12. The CDR3 totals 16 residues. CDR1 and CDR2 from the germline V gene are MNHEY and SVGAGI.

On this clonotype itself: The germline gene is not matched at one end of the junction; a read error may be the cause. The J gene is TRBJ1-6, the V gene TRBV6-1; D may be TRBD1 (5 bases). The CDR3 has 17 residues. Per germline, CDR1 MNHNS and CDR2 SASEGT. CDR3: CASSGLIFPERGSHLHF. As DNA, the CDR3 is TGTGCCAGCAGTGGATTGATCTTCCCGGAGAGGGGCTCACACCTCCACTTT.

This clonotype was recorded at least ten times. The V and J genes are TRBV20-1 and TRBJ2-1; the D gene is possibly TRBD2 (6 bases). The V gene's germline CDR1 is DFQATT and CDR2 SNEGSKA (reference sequence). The CDR3 sequence is 13 residues long. The ends were cut back, 6 bases at V and 7 bases at J, with 16 bases in the middle. The chain's CDR3 is CSARDSPINEQFF. The CDR3 DNA is TGCAGTGCCCGGGACTCTCCCATAAATGAGCAGTTCTTC.

This clonotype was observed a handful of times. The chain joins TRBV9 to TRBJ1-1; no definite D call. The CDR3 covers 14 residues. The V end lost 0 bases, the J end lost 5 bases, and 11 bases lay between the germline ends. Germline CDR1 reads SGDLS; CDR2 reads YYNGEE. CDR3: CASSVGGRETEAFF. In DNA form, the CDR3 reads TGTGCCAGCAGCGTAGGAGGGCGGGAGACTGAAGCTTTCTTT.

This clonotype was found a few times. J is TRBJ2-7 and V is TRBV12-3 or TRBV12-4; a possible D gene is TRBD2 (6 bases). There are 16 residues in the CDR3. The V gene lost 3 bases and the J gene lost 0 bases, with 15 bases spanning the gap. The CDR3 nucleotides read TGTGCCAGCAGTTTTTCGATCGGGAGTCGCTCCTACGAGCAGTACTTC. Encoded protein: CASSFSIGSRSYEQYF.

There are a few counts of this clonotype. This chain connects TRBV5-4 to TRBJ2-2; possibly TRBD1 for D (6 bases). CDR3 length: 14 amino acids. The ends were cut back, 5 bases at V and 1 base at J, with 9 bases in the middle. Germline V lookup: CDR1 SGHNT, CDR2 YYREEE (reference sequence). The CDR3 is CASRGQLNTGELFF. CDR3 DNA sequence: TGTGCCAGCAGAGGACAGCTGAACACCGGGGAGCTGTTTTTT.

In this sample, this clonotype turned up a few times. V and J are TRBV5-1 and TRBJ2-1; tentatively, D is TRBD1 (6 bases). The V gene's germline CDR1 is SGHRS and CDR2 YFSETQ. CDR3 length: 16 amino acids. The germline V and J ends were trimmed by 2 bases and 0 bases, with 12 bases remaining between them. The DNA for the CDR3 is TGCGCCAGCAGCTTACAGGGTCCTAGCTCCTACAATGAGCAGTTCTTC. It yields the protein CASSLQGPSSYNEQFF.

V and J are TRBV7-9 and TRBJ1-1, with a tentative D call TRBD1 (5 bases). V dropped 1 base and J dropped 4 bases, with 10 bases sitting between them. Germline V lookup: CDR1 SEHNR, CDR2 FQNEAQ (reference sequence). CDR3 length equals 14 residues. CDR3: CASSLGAGITEAFF. The DNA for the CDR3 is TGTGCCAGCAGCTTAGGGGCAGGGATCACTGAAGCTTTCTTT.

V is TRBV20-1 and J is TRBJ2-1; D uncertain. Trimming left V 6 bases short and J 9 bases short, with 12 bases between. Germline V gene sequence: CDR1 DFQATT, CDR2 SNEGSKA (reference sequence). There are 11 residues in the CDR3. The CDR3 bases are TGCAGTGCACCGGTGTTGGGTGAGCAGTTCTTC. It encodes CSAPVLGEQFF.

This clonotype has more than one count but fewer than ten. The chain recombines TRBV4-1 with TRBJ2-5; D gene unclear. The CDR3 covers 15 residues. Trimming took off 4 bases at V and 4 bases at J, with 16 bases between the two ends. Germline V gene sequence: CDR1 MGHRA, CDR2 YSYEKL. This CDR3 reads CASSPFLLAGETQYF. In nucleotides, the CDR3 is TGCGCCAGCAGCCCCTTTCTACTGGCTGGAGAGACCCAGTACTTC.

This clonotype was observed a few times. V and J are TRBV14 and TRBJ2-7; 11 positions match TRBD2. Trimming took 4 bases from V and 5 from J; bases not matched to a gene: 4. The length of the CDR3 is 14 residues. Germline V CDR1 and CDR2: SGHDN, FVKESK. CDR3 sequence reads: CASSLTSGKNEQYF. In DNA form, the CDR3 reads TGTGCCAGCAGCCTGACTAGCGGGAAAAACGAGCAGTACTTC.

This clonotype was detected a few times. This sequence joins TRBV5-1 and TRBJ2-1; TRBD1 might be the D (6 bases). The V end lost 2 bases, the J end lost 3 bases, and 15 bases lay between the germline ends. The CDR3 extends over 16 amino acids. Germline values: CDR1 SGHRS, CDR2 YFSETQ. The CDR3 DNA follows: TGCGCCAGCAGCTTACCCCCAGGGGTGTACTACAATGAGCAGTTCTTC. Amino acid sequence: CASSLPPGVYYNEQFF.

V is TRBV6-2 or TRBV6-3 and J is TRBJ2-1; a weak D match, TRBD1 (6 bases). V was cut by 8 bases and J by 10 bases, with 15 bases left in between. Germline loops: CDR1 MNHEY, CDR2 SVGEGT. This CDR3 comprises 12 residues. The CDR3 protein is CASAPRGSEQFF. DNA of the CDR3: TGTGCCAGCGCCCCAAGGGGGAGCGAGCAGTTCTTC.

V gene TRBV4-1 combines with J gene TRBJ2-1, with D perhaps being TRBD1 or TRBD2 (5 bases each). CDR1 MGHRA and CDR2 YSYEKL come from the germline V gene. This CDR3 has 16 residues. Trimming removed 3 bases from V and 12 bases from J, with 24 bases in between. The CDR3 region is CASSHEPGPQPPGQFF. In DNA, the CDR3 is TGCGCCAGCAGCCACGAACCGGGACCCCAGCCTCCCGGGCAGTTCTTC.

A word on this clonotype: A read error is possible here, since a much larger clone lies one base away. The V call is TRBV5-5, the J call TRBJ1-5; D not resolved. Germline CDR1 and CDR2: SGHKS and YYEKEE (reference sequence). V lost 4 bases to trimming and J lost 0 bases, with 17 bases between them. The CDR3 has 17 amino acids. The chain's CDR3 is CASSPLGGYSSNQPQHF. CDR3 coding DNA: TGTGCCAGCAGCCCCTTGGGAGGGTATTCTAGCAATCAGCCCCAGCATTTT.

This chain connects TRBV4-1 to TRBJ1-4; tentative D call: TRBD1 (5 bases). V was cut by 1 base and J by 6 bases, with 18 bases left in between. Germline CDR1 and CDR2: MGHRA and YSYEKL. This CDR3 region has 17 residues. CDR3 DNA: TGCGCCAGCAGCCAAGCCAAGAAAGATTCCAGGGATGAAAAACTGTTTTTT. It encodes CASSQAKKDSRDEKLFF.